This T cell receptor (beta chain) appears in the sequencing data of a study of T cells after yellow fever vaccination. Germline CDR1 and CDR2: SGHAT and FQNNGV. The CDR3 covers 17 residues. V was trimmed by 2 bases and J by 0 bases, leaving 16 bases between them. Using its own MiXCR run on the 5' RACE reads, TCRdb lists one record per CDR3 protein. This sample carries 100,000 to 150,000 distinct CDR3 sequences, roughly 15% of them seen once, and the ten largest clones take about 42%. This sequence joins TRBV11-2 and TRBJ1-1; D remains ambiguous. This clonotype was obtained from a man younger than 35 who received the YFV17D yellow fever vaccine. This material consisted of CD8+ T cells sorted from PBMCs, taken 5 days after the yellow fever booster vaccination. This CDR3 reads CASSLIPPGRLNTEAFF. For the CDR3, the DNA is TGTGCCAGCAGCTTAATCCCCCCCGGCCGGTTGAACACTGAAGCTTTCTTT.